These 5 T cell receptor beta chains were all obtained from the same sample, sequenced in a study of shared clonotypes between healthy human individuals. The method was immunoSEQ multiplex PCR; TCRdb's version includes in-frame clones alone and lacks a portion of them. The sample has roughly 2 million clones, roughly 95% seen once; the top ten hold 0.1% to 0.15%. Material: naive CD4+ T cells sorted from blood. Subset noted: CD45RA+ positively selected. The receptors were gathered from a man aged 18 to 29 in good health.

The chain employs TRBV5-1 and TRBJ1-3, with a weak D call TRBD1 (6 bases). V lost 4 bases, J lost 0 bases, and 17 bases lay in between. Germline V lookup: CDR1 SGHRS, CDR2 YFSETQ. This CDR3 is built from 17 residues. CDR3 DNA: TGCGCCAGCAGCCCCCCGAGGGGGAGTGACTCTGGAAACACCATATATTTT. This sequence encodes CASSPPRGSDSGNTIYF.

V and J are TRBV6-1 and TRBJ2-3; no reliable D call. Looked up from germline, CDR1 is MNHNS and CDR2 is SASEGT. This CDR3 comprises 15 residues. Trimming shortened V by 8 bases and J by 1 base, and 16 bases separated the two germline ends. The CDR3 reads CASCVLGSGTDTQYF. CDR3 DNA: TGTGCCAGCTGCGTTCTAGGGTCGGGCACAGATACGCAGTATTTT.

This rearrangement joins TRBV2 to TRBJ2-2; 10 bases are shared with TRBD2. Trimming at V came to 3 bases and at J to 7 bases, leaving 5 bases not matched to a gene. The CDR3 consists of 15 residues. Germline V CDR1 and CDR2: SNHLY, FYNNEI. The CDR3 sequence is CASSESSGRIGELFF. The CDR3 DNA reads TGTGCCAGCAGTGAGTCTAGCGGGAGAATCGGGGAGCTGTTTTTT.

This clone has only one observation. J is TRBJ2-3 and V is TRBV10-3, with D perhaps matching TRBD1 (5 bases). CDR3 size: 17 residues. The germline CDR1 and CDR2 sequences are ENHRY and SYGVKD. The V and J ends lost 3 bases and 0 bases respectively, with 16 bases between them. In DNA, the CDR3 is TGTGCCATCAGTGATACAGGAAAAGATATCAGCACAGATACGCAGTATTTT. Translation gives CAISDTGKDISTDTQYF.

The V and J genes are TRBV4-3 and TRBJ2-7; D uncertain. The CDR3 loop spans 15 amino acids. V lost 3 bases and J lost 0, with 12 bases in between. The V gene's germline CDR1 is LGHNA and CDR2 YSLEER. The CDR3 here is CASSQFVNPSYEQYF. As DNA, the CDR3 is TGCGCCAGCAGCCAGTTTGTGAACCCCTCCTACGAGCAGTACTTC.